Shown below are 3 T cell receptor beta chains from a single sample sequenced in a study of PD-1 blockade in mismatch repair-deficient tumors. Some clones are missing from TCRdb's copy, which holds only in-frame ones; the method was immunoSEQ multiplex PCR. The repertoire holds under 50,000 clones, roughly three quarters seen once, with approximately 22% in the top ten. The sequencing used peripheral blood, collected 4 weeks after starting pembrolizumab. These TCRs come from an adult with mismatch repair-deficient cancer.

The V call is TRBV23-1, the J call TRBJ2-7, with D perhaps TRBD1 or TRBD2 (5 bases each). TRBV23-1 counts as an open reading frame of uncertain function. This CDR3 contains 19 residues. V lost 0 bases to trimming and J lost 5 bases, with 26 bases between them. CDR3 region: CASSQSIEGVGWRGDEQYF. The CDR3, as DNA: TGCGCCAGCAGTCAATCGATCGAGGGCGTCGGTTGGAGAGGGGACGAGCAGTACTTC.

The chain has TRBV7-9 and TRBJ1-5; D is ambiguous. Trimming cost V 3 bases and J 8 bases, with 8 bases left between them. This CDR3 is 12 amino acids long. Germline V gene sequence: CDR1 SEHNR, CDR2 FQNEAQ (reference sequence). The CDR3 protein is CASSFFGEPQHF. CDR3 sequence (DNA): TGTGCCAGCAGCTTTTTCGGAGAGCCCCAGCATTTT.

The sample holds one count of this clone. The chain couples TRBV6-1 to TRBJ2-5; D tentatively reads TRBD1 or TRBD2 (5 bases each). The V and J ends lost 3 bases and 1 base respectively, with 9 bases between them. From germline, CDR1 is MNHNS and CDR2 SASEGT. The CDR3 loop spans 14 amino acids. CDR3 in amino acids: CASSDRGFQETQYF. The CDR3 DNA sequence: TGTGCCAGCAGTGATCGGGGCTTCCAAGAGACCCAGTACTTC.